This T cell receptor (beta chain) was recorded in a study of blood T cell repertoires in COVID-19. Overall study: Material from acute and convalescent COVID-19 was sourced from the United States, Italy and Spain. Sources were T cells, B-cell-depleted T cells, or PBMCs; the material itself was cDNA or gDNA.

In the original workflow: Estimation of nucleated cell counts was performed using reference gene primer amplification. Measured with immunoSEQ multiplex PCR; TCRdb has only the in-frame clones, and not every one. Clone size and V and J calls were adopted from that table, with D and trimming inferred from the DNA. The data hold a few hundred thousand clones, with roughly nine tenths observed a single time. J gave up 4 bases and V 5 bases, and 5 bases lay outside the gene matches. The CDR3 covers 16 residues. The V gene's germline CDR1 is SGHTA and CDR2 FQGNSA. The sequenced sample consisted of peripheral blood. The receptor's source is a woman aged 45-60 years with acute or convalescent COVID-19. J is TRBJ2-3 and V is TRBV7-2, with 14 nucleotides matching TRBD2. Here the CDR3 DNA reads TGTGCCAGCAGCCCCGGGACTAGCGGGAGTTCAGATACGCAGTATTTT. Translation: CASSPGTSGSSDTQYF.